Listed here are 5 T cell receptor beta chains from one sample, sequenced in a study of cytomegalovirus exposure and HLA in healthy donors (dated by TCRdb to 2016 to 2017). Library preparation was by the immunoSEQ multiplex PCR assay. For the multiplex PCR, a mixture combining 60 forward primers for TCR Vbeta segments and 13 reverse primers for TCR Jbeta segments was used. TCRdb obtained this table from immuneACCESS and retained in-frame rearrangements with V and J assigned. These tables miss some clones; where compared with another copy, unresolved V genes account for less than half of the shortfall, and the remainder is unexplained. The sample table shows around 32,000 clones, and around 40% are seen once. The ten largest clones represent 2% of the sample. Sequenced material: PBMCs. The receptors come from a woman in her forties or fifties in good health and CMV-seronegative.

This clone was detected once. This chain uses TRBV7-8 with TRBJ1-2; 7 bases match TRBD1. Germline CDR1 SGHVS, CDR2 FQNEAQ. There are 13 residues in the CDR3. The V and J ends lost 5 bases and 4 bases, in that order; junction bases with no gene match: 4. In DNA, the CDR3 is TGTGCCAGCAGCGTCGGACAGGTCTATGGCTACACCTTC. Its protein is CASSVGQVYGYTF.

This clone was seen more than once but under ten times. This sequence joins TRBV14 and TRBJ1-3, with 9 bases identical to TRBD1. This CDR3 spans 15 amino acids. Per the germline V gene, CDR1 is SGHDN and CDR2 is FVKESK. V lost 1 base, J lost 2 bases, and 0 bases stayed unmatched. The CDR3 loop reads CASSQGQGAGNTIYF. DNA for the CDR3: TGTGCCAGCAGCCAAGGACAGGGGGCTGGAAACACCATATATTTT.

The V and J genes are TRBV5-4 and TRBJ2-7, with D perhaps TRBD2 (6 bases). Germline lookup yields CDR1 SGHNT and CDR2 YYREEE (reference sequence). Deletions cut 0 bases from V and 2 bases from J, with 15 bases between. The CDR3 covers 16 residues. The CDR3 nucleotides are TGTGCCAGCAGCTTGGAGGGGACTGCCCTGGCCTACGAGCAGTACTTC. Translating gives CASSLEGTALAYEQYF.

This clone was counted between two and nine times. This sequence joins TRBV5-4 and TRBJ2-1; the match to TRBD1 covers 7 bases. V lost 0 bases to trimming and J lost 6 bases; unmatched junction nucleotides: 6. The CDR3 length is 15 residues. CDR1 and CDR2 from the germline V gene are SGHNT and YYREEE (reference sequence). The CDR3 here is CASSLEGGAGNEQFF. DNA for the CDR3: TGTGCCAGCAGCTTGGAAGGGGGCGCGGGCAATGAGCAGTTCTTC.

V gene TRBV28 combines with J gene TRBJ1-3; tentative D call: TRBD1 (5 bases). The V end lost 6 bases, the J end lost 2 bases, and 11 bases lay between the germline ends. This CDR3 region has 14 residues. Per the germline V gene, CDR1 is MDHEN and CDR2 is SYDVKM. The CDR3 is CASSRAGAGNTIYF. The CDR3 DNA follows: TGTGCCAGCAGCCGGGCGGGGGCTGGAAACACCATATATTTT.